This TCR beta chain stems from a study of response to subunit inactivated influenza vaccine. Germline values: CDR1 SGDLS, CDR2 YYNGEE. With 0 bases removed from V and 5 bases from J, the gap between germline ends came to 12 bases. The CDR3 sequence is 15 residues long. A few counts support this clonotype. TCRdb recomputed calls from the RT-PCR reads with MiXCR, one row per CDR3 protein. This table has some 570,000 distinct CDR3 sequences, approximately 10% appearing once. This sample was also put to use in a study of T cells expressing NK-cell markers. That study adds: It was by 5'RACE template switching with UMIs that TCR beta cDNA was made. Several experiments employed an anti-gamma-delta TCR antibody to confine sorting to alpha-beta TCR T cells. Several donors' CD3+CD56-NKG2C+ cells were dominated by the same clonotypes.

The chain carries TRBV9 and TRBJ2-1; no reliable D call. The specimen was PBMCs from blood, collected on the day of vaccination. This clonotype was sampled from a man aged 45 to 65 who received an inactivated influenza vaccine. CDR3 amino acids: CASSVDLYLNNEQFF. The CDR3, as DNA: TGTGCCAGCAGCGTAGACCTCTATTTAAACAATGAGCAGTTCTTC.